These 2 T cell receptor beta chains originate from one sample sequenced in a study of blood T cells in healthy people across ages. Then a second PCR, running roughly 7 to 11 cycles, was carried out with a sample-barcoded 5' primer and a J-beta primer mix. TCRdb re-analysed the 5' RACE reads in MiXCR, keeping a single row per CDR3 protein. This table has 1.5 million to 2 million distinct CDR3 sequences, approximately 28% appearing once. The sequenced sample was blood. These receptors all stem from a woman between 25 and 40 years old in good health.

This clonotype was observed a few times. The gene calls are TRBV3-1 and TRBJ2-5; TRBD1 or TRBD2 may be the D gene (5 bases each). Germline V gives CDR1 LGHDT, CDR2 YNNKEL (reference sequence). This CDR3 contains 14 residues. V was trimmed by 5 bases and J by 5 bases, leaving 15 bases between them. The CDR3 DNA is TGTGCCAGCAGCGAGGGGACCGCGGCGGAGACCCAGTACTTC. This translates into CASSEGTAAETQYF.

About this clonotype: At one end, the junction sequence differs from germline, possibly due to a read error. The chain links TRBV12-3 or TRBV12-4 to TRBJ2-3; maybe TRBD1 (6 bases). CDR3 length: 14 amino acids. The CDR3 region has the DNA TGTGTCAGCAGTTTCCAACAGGGATCGAATACGCAGTATTTT. Its translation: CVSSFQQGSNTQYF.